This TCR beta chain derives from a study of OX40 agonist ivuxolimab in advanced cancers. Regarding the complete study: Ivuxolimab was a fully human IgG2 agonistic monoclonal antibody targeting the costimulatory receptor OX40 (CD134). Of the roughly 54 patients in dose escalation, about 20 had hepatocellular carcinoma, roughly 15 had melanoma, 9 had renal cell carcinoma and 9 had head and neck cancer. In the dose-escalation cohort, more than 75% of patients were male, and the mean age was about 55 years, with a range of 23 to 79. Partial responses occurred in three dose-escalation patients: two with cutaneous melanoma and one with hepatocellular carcinoma. Peripheral TCRbeta sequencing aimed to test whether ivuxolimab altered TCR sequence diversity and caused clonal T-cell expansion. Intravenous ivuxolimab was administered to patients every 2 weeks at six dose levels: 0.01, 0.1, 0.3, 1.5, 3 and 10 mg/kg. The paper describes the monotherapy dose-escalation part (N = 52 patients) of the phase I trial of ivuxolimab. Prior anti-PD-1, anti-PD-L1 or anti-CTLA-4 therapy was permitted, and checkpoint inhibitors had been received by around 40% of dose-escalation patients.

CDR1 SSHAT and CDR2 FNYEAQ are derived from the germline V gene (reference sequence). Measured from the cysteine to the phenylalanine, the CDR3 is 15 residues long. Left in the record is the CDR3 DNA by itself, 45 bases read in frame from the first base. Patients with autoimmune disease history or receiving systemic immunosuppression were excluded from the trial. In every dose cohort, peripheral blood was drawn for TCR sequencing at baseline, cycle 4 day 1, and cycle 7 day 1. The samples were taken from a phase I, first-in-human, multicenter, open-label dose-escalation trial of ivuxolimab. Adults with locally advanced or metastatic melanoma, renal cell carcinoma, hepatocellular carcinoma or head and neck squamous cell carcinoma were enrolled in the trial. Before TCR sequencing, CD4+ T cells and CD8+ T cells from peripheral blood were sorted into separate populations. Study-level results and caveats: In the 0.1-3.0 mg/kg groups, partial responders were among the patients with the lowest normalized peripheral clonal expansion, particularly in CD8+ T cells. Low levels of normalized T-cell clonal expansion were also seen in some nonresponding patients. At doses of 0.1 to 3.0 mg/kg, clonal expansion of both CD4+ and CD8+ T cells in blood was seen between baseline and week 6. The antigen specificity of the clonally expanded peripheral T cells was not determined. After ivuxolimab, more expanded clones were found on average in CD8+ T cells than in CD4+ T cells.

To note about this clone: Its antigen specificity is not known. At one end the junction does not follow the germline gene, possibly because of a read error.

Genomic DNA was isolated from the sorted cells so that the TCRbeta CDR3 region could be sequenced. The immunoSEQ Assay was used for sequencing of TCRbeta CDR3 regions. TCRdb carries this immuneACCESS record with in-frame sequences only. Its versions omit some clonotypes, under half of them owing to an unresolved V gene in the studies checked, with the rest unexplained. The sample data list approximately 100,000 clones, and under 85% of these were observed just once. In total, the top ten clones hold 3.5% to 4% of the sample. The sample consisted of CD4+ or CD8+ T cells sorted from blood, taken in a trial of the OX40 agonist ivuxolimab. The sequence was obtained from an adult with an advanced solid tumor such as melanoma, head and neck, liver or kidney cancer. The chain links TRBV7-7 with TRBJ2-1; 10 bases in the middle match TRBD2. The CDR3 here reads CASSAEAGGGNEQFF. The DNA sequence is as follows: TGTGCTAGCAGCGCTGAAGCGGGAGGGGGCAATGAGCAGTTCTTC.